The entry below gives a single TCR beta chain sequence along with its context. Its target is unknown. The authors reverse transcribed all of the isolated RNA, so sequencing captured expressed TCRB transcripts. Assay used: immunoSEQ multiplex PCR; TCRdb lists only in-frame clones, some missing. In the table there are about 700,000 clones, roughly 12% of which are singletons. Central memory, naive, regulatory and stem cell-like memory CD4+ cells were sorted by CD45RO/CCR7/CD25/CD127/CD95/CD27. Purity of each sorted population was above 98%. The sample is drawn from a study of beta chain features in type 1 diabetes. On the study more broadly: Healthy donors and patients showed comparable age, gender and cell yields.

There are 13 residues in the CDR3. The germline gives CDR1 SGHVS, CDR2 FQNEAQ. V gave up 4 bases and J gave up 7 bases, with 11 bases separating them. Whole-study findings and limits: Shorter TCRB CDR3s, moderately but significantly so, marked every one of the four CD4+ subsets in Type 1 diabetes patients. The naive, central memory and Treg TCRB repertoires showed an apparent similarity that was greater among patients than among healthy donors.

Sequences were obtained from naive CD4+ T cells from blood. V gene TRBV7-8 combines with J gene TRBJ1-5, with D perhaps TRBD1 (6 bases). The receptor comes from a man aged 18 to 29 with type 1 diabetes. CDR3 in amino acids: CASSWTEKQPQHF. CDR3 DNA sequence: TGTGCCAGCAGCTGGACAGAAAAACAGCCCCAGCATTTT. The whole variable domain, filled in from reference TRBV7-8 and TRBJ1-5, reads GAGVSQSPRYKVAKRGQDVALRCDPISGHVSLFWYQQALGQGPEFLTYFQNEAQLDKSGLPSDRFFAERPEGSVSTLKIQRTQQEDSAVYLCASSWTEKQPQHFGDGTRLSIL.